The text below deals with one T cell receptor (beta chain). Its cognate antigen is unknown. The data stem from a study of cytomegalovirus exposure and HLA in healthy donors. Study-wide background: The roughly 120 validation repertoires, a later analysis reported, used the same platform as the 600 to 700 first-cohort repertoires.

The CDR3 has 15 residues. The V gene's germline CDR1 is MNHEY and CDR2 SMNVEV (reference sequence). Trimming pared 3 bases from V and 0 bases from J, leaving 11 bases between. Assay: immunoSEQ multiplex PCR; the TCRdb copy retains only in-frame clones and omits some. Of roughly 50,000 clones in the sample, roughly 93% were seen once. Study findings and constraints: Subsequent analysis showed first-cohort TCR clusters tending to co-occur in about 110 validation repertoires. The classifier, whose performance was assessed in both the original and validation cohorts, reportedly diagnosed cytomegalovirus status with high specificity and sensitivity. The CMV antigen specificity of a few CMV-associated chains was confirmed through in vitro analysis.

The chain has TRBV27 and TRBJ1-2, with D possibly TRBD1 on 5 matching bases. Sequencing was carried out using PBMCs. This clonotype was sampled from a woman in her late teens or twenties in good health and CMV-seropositive. Written as DNA, the CDR3 is TGTGCCAGCAGTTTGACAGCTACCGCTAACTATGGCTACACCTTC. Protein product: CASSLTATANYGYTF.